This T cell receptor (beta chain) was sequenced during a study of T cell responses to AZD1222 COVID-19 vaccine. Study-wide findings and caveats: As reported, nearly half of all spike-specific TCRs target variant regions that are unmutated.

CDR1 is KGHSH, CDR2 LQKENI, per germline. The V gene end was trimmed by 2 bases and the J gene end by 4 bases; junction bases not matched to a gene: 2. This CDR3 is 14 amino acids long. A note on this clone: Its antigen is undetermined.

Assay used: immunoSEQ multiplex PCR; TCRdb lists only in-frame clones, some missing. The repertoire holds some 130,000 clones, with 85% to 95% as singletons. The chain joins TRBV18 to TRBJ2-5; 9 nucleotides agree with TRBD1. The receptor was isolated from an adult who received the AZD1222 COVID-19 vaccine. Sample: peripheral blood, taken 28 days after the second AZD1222 dose. This CDR3 reads CASSPYRGLETQYF. CDR3 bases: TGTGCCAGCTCACCATACAGGGGGCTAGAGACCCAGTACTTC.